This T cell receptor (beta chain) was identified during a study of T cell responses to AZD1222 COVID-19 vaccine. Trimming removed 0 bases from V and 6 bases from J, with 5 bases in between. This CDR3 is built from 12 residues. CDR1 LGHNA and CDR2 YNFKEQ come from the germline V gene. As to this clone: The antigen remains unidentified.

Only in-frame clones appear in the TCRdb table, and some are missing; sequencing was by immunoSEQ multiplex PCR. The data contain roughly 97,000 clones, around 89% of them singletons. General study results and limits: Unmutated regions of variants are reportedly targeted by nearly half of spike-specific TCRs.

This sample comprised peripheral blood, obtained on day 0 of AZD1222 vaccination. V usage is TRBV4-2 and J usage is TRBJ1-1, with no clear D. This receptor was identified in an adult in good health. CDR3 in amino acids: CASSQEGAEAFF. In DNA, the CDR3 is TGTGCCAGCAGCCAAGAGGGAGCTGAAGCTTTCTTT.